This T cell receptor beta chain was retrieved from a study of OX40 agonist ivuxolimab in advanced cancers. For the study at large: Three patients showed partial responses: one hepatocellular carcinoma and two cutaneous melanoma cases.

Study-level findings and limits: There was clonal expansion of CD4+ and CD8+ blood T cells by week 6 at 0.1 to 3.0 mg/kg.

This clone occurred a few times. The antigen is undetermined. This sample also contains other DNA sequences that code for the same CDR3. Generated by immunoSEQ multiplex PCR, the TCRdb table keeps only in-frame clones and is missing some. The sample comprises 50,000 to 60,000 clones, about 83% of which are singletons, and 4% to 5% rests with the top ten. This CDR3 spans 11 amino acids. Germline loops: CDR1 DFQATT, CDR2 SNEGSKA (reference sequence). V was trimmed by 2 bases and J by 3 bases, leaving 5 bases between them. The source is an adult with an advanced solid tumor such as melanoma, head and neck, liver or kidney cancer. This chain uses TRBV20-1 with TRBJ2-7, with D hard to call. The specimen was CD4+ or CD8+ T cells sorted from blood, collected in a trial of the OX40 agonist ivuxolimab. CDR3 DNA sequence: TGCAGTGCTAGACCAAGCTACGAGCAGTACTTC. Residues: CSARPSYEQYF.